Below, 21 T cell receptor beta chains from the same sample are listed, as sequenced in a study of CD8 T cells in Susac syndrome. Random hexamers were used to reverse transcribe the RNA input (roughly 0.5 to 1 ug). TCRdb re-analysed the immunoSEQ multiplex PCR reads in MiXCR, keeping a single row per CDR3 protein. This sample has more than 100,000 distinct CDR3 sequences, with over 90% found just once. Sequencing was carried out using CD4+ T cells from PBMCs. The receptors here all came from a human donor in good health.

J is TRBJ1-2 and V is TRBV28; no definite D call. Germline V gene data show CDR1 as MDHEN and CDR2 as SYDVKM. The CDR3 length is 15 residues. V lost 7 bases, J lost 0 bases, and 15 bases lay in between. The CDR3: CASTTEVRSNYGYTF. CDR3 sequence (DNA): TGTGCCAGCACCACAGAGGTCAGATCTAACTATGGCTACACCTTC.

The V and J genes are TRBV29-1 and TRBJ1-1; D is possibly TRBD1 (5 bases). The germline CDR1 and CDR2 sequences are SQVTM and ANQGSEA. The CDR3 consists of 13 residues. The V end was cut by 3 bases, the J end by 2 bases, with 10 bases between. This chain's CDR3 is CSVDRARNTEAFF. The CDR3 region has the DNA TGCAGCGTTGACAGGGCCCGAAACACTGAAGCTTTCTTT.

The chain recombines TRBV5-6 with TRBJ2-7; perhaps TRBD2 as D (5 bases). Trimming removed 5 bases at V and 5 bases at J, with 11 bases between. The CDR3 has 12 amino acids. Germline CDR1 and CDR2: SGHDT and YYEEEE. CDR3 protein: CASRGSGNEQYF. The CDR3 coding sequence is TGTGCCAGCAGAGGGAGTGGCAACGAGCAGTACTTC.

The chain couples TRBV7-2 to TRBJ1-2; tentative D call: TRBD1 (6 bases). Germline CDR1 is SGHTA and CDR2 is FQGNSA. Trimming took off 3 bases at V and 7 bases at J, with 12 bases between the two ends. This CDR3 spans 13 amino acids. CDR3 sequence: CASSFPFRGGYTF. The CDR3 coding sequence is TGTGCCAGCAGCTTCCCGTTCAGGGGTGGCTACACCTTC.

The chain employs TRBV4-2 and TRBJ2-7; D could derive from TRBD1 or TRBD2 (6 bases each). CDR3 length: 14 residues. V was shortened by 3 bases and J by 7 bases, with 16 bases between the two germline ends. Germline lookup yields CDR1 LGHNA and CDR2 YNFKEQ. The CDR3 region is CASSQEVGGLEQYF. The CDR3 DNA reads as TGTGCCAGCAGCCAGGAGGTGGGGGGCTTGGAGCAGTACTTC.

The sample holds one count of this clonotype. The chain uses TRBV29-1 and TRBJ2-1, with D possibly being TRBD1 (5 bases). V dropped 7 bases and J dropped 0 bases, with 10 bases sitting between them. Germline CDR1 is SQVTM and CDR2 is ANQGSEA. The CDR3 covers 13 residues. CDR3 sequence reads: CSEGASSYNEQFF. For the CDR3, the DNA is TGCAGCGAAGGGGCTAGCTCCTACAATGAGCAGTTCTTC.

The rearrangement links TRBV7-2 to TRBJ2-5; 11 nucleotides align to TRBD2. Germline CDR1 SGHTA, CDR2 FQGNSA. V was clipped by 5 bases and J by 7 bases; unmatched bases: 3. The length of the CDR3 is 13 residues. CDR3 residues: CASSLGLAGTQYF. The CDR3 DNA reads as TGTGCCAGCAGCCTTGGACTAGCGGGGACCCAGTACTTC.

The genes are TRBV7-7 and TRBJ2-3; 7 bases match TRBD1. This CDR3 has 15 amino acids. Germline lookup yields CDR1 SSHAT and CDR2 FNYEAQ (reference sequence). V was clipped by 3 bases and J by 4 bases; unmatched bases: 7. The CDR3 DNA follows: TGTGCCAGCAGCTTGGGACAGTCGGGCGCAGATACGCAGTATTTT. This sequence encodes CASSLGQSGADTQYF.

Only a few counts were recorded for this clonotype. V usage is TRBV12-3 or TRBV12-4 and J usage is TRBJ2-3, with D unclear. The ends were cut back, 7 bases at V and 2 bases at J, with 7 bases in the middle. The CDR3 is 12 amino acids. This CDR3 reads CASTPSTDTQYF. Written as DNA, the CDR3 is TGTGCCAGCACCCCCTCCACAGATACGCAGTATTTT.

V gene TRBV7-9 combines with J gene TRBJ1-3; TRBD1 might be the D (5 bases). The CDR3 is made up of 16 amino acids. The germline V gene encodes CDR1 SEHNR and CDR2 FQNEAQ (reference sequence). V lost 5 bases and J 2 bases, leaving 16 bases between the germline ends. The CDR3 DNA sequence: TGTGCCAGCAGCCCCCGAGGGGTATCGGCTGGAAACACCATATATTTT. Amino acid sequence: CASSPRGVSAGNTIYF.

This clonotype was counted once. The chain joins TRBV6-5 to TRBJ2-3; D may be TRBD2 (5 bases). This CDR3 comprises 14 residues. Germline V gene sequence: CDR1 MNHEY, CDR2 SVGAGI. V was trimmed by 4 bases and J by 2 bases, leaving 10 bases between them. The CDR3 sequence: CASSSGVTTDTQYF. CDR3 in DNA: TGTGCCAGCAGTTCCGGGGTAACCACAGATACGCAGTATTTT.

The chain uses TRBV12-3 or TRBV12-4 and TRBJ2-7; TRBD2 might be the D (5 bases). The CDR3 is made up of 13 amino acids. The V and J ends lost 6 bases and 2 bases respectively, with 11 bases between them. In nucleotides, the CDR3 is TGTGCCAGCAGCCCCCGGAGGACCTACGAGCAGTACTTC. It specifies CASSPRRTYEQYF.

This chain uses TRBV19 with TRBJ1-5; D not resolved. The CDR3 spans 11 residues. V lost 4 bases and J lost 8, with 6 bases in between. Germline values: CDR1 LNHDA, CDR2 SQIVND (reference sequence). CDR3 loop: CASSNAEPQHF. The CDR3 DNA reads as TGTGCCAGTAGTAACGCGGAGCCCCAGCATTTT. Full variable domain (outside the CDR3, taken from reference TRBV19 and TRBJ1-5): DGGITQSPKYLFRKEGQNVTLSCEQNLNHDAMYWYRQDPGQGLRLIYYSQIVNDFQKGDIAEGYSVSREKKESFPLTVTSAQKNPTAFYLCASSNAEPQHFGDGTRLSIL.

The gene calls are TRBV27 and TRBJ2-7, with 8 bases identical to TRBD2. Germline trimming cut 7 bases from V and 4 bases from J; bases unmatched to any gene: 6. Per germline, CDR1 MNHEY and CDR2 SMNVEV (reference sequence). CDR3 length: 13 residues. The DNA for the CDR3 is TGTGCCAGCAAAGAGGGACTAGGGTACGAGCAGTACTTC. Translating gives CASKEGLGYEQYF.

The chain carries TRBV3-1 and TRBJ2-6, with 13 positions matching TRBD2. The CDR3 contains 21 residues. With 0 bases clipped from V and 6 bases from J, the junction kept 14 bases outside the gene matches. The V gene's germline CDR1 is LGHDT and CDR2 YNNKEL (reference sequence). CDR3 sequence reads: CASSQDLRTSGGLLVANVLTF. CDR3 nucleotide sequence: TGTGCCAGCAGCCAAGATCTGCGGACTAGCGGGGGACTCCTGGTGGCCAACGTCCTGACTTTC.

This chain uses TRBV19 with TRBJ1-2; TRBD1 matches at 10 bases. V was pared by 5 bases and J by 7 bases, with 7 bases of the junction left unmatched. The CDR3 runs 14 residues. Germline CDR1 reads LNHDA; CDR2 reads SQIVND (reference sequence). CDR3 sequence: CASSFDRGPSGYTF. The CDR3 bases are TGTGCCAGTAGTTTCGACAGGGGGCCGAGTGGCTACACCTTC.

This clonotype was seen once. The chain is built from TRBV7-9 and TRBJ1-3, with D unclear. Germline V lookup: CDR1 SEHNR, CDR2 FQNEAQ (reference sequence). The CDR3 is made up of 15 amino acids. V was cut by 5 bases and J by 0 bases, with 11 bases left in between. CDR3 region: CASSPIGVSGNTIYF. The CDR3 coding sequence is TGTGCCAGCAGCCCAATCGGAGTCTCTGGAAACACCATATATTTT.

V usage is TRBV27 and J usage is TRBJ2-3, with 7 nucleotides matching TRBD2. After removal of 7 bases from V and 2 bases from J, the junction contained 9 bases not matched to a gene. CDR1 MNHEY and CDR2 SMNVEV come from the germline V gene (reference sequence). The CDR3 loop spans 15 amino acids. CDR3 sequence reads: CASTRRLAVTDTQYF. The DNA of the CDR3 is TGTGCCAGCACTCGAAGACTAGCCGTCACAGATACGCAGTATTTT.

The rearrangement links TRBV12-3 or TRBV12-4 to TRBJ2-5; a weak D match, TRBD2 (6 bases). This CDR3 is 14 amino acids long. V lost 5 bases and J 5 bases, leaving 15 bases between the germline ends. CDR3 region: CASSPKGLGETQYF. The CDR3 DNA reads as TGTGCCAGCAGTCCGAAGGGACTGGGGGAGACCCAGTACTTC.

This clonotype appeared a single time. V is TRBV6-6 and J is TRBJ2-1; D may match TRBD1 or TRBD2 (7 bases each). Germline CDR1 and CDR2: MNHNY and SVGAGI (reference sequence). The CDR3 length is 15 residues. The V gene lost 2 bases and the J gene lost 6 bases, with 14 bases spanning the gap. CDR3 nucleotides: TGTGCCAGCAGTTACGAACAGGGGAGGGGCAATGAGCAGTTCTTC. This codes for CASSYEQGRGNEQFF.

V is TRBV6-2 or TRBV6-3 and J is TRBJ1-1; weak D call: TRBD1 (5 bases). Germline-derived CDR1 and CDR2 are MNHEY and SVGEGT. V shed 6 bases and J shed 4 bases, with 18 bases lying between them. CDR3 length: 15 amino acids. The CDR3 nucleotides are TGTGCCAGCAGAGCCCCCGGCAGGGCGGGCACTGAAGCTTTCTTT. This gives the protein CASRAPGRAGTEAFF.